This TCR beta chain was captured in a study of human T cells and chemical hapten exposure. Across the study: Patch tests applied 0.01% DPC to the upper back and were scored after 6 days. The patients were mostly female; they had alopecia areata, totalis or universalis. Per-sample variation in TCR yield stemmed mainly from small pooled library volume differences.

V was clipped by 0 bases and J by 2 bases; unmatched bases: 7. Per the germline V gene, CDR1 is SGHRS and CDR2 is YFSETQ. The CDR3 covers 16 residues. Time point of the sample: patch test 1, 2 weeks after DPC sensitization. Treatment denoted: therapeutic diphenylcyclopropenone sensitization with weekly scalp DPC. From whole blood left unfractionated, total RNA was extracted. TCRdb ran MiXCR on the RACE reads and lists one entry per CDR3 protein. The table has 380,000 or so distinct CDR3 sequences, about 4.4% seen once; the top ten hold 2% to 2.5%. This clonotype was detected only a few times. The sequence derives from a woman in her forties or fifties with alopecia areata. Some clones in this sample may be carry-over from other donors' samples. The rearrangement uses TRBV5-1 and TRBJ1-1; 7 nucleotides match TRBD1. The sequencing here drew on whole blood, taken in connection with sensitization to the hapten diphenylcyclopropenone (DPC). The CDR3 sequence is CASSLEVGGINTEAFF. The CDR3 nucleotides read TGCGCCAGCAGCTTGGAGGTAGGGGGCATAAACACTGAAGCTTTCTTT.